This T cell receptor (beta chain) was documented in a study of cytomegalovirus exposure and HLA in healthy donors. This table comes from immunoSEQ multiplex PCR, and its TCRdb copy is limited to in-frame clones, with some not included. The sample consists of around 240,000 clones, around 90% of them appearing once. The V end was cut by 0 bases, the J end by 5 bases, with 18 bases between. This CDR3 comprises 16 residues. CDR1 is SGHRS, CDR2 YFSETQ, per germline. The chain has TRBV5-1 and TRBJ2-7; D perhaps matches TRBD2 (6 bases). The sequenced sample consisted of PBMCs. This clonotype was sampled from a woman aged 18-29 years in good health and CMV-seronegative. CDR3 DNA sequence: TGCGCCAGCAGCTTGGAGGGACTTGGGGCGAACGACGAGCAGTACTTC. This sequence encodes CASSLEGLGANDEQYF.